This TCR beta chain is drawn from a study of OX40 agonist ivuxolimab in advanced cancers. This clone was counted between two and nine times. People who had autoimmune disease history or systemic immunosuppression were excluded. Method: immunoSEQ multiplex PCR; TCRdb's copy keeps in-frame clones and lacks some. The data contain around 62,000 clones, about three quarters of them seen just once; the ten biggest clones take up over 1.5%. There are 17 residues in the CDR3. Germline CDR1 reads KGHSH; CDR2 reads LQKENI. Trimming pared 3 bases from V and 0 bases from J, leaving 12 bases between. The chain links TRBV18 to TRBJ2-6; D is possibly TRBD2 (5 bases). The sequences come from CD4+ or CD8+ T cells sorted from blood, collected in a trial of the OX40 agonist ivuxolimab. The receptor was derived from an adult with an advanced solid tumor such as melanoma, head and neck, liver or kidney cancer. The chain's CDR3 is CASSPIATYSGANVLTF. The CDR3, as DNA: TGTGCCAGCTCACCGATAGCGACCTACTCTGGGGCCAACGTCCTGACTTTC.